This TCR beta chain was sequenced for a study of T cells in Graves' hyperthyroidism and ophthalmopathy. This clonotype occurred many times. Its antigen is unidentified. Investigators excluded patients with uncontrolled infection, other autoimmune disease, pregnancy or lactation. Orbital computed tomography and thyroid ultrasound, together with serum TRAb and thyroxine and clinical symptoms, were used for diagnoses. V lost 3 bases, J lost 5 bases, and 16 bases lay in between. This CDR3 comprises 14 residues. Germline CDR1 reads DFQATT; CDR2 reads SNEGSKA (reference sequence). Amplification of TCR beta CDR3 regions was performed using RNA transcripts as template. Initially, a first-round RT-PCR of the TCR CDR3 employed the HTBI primer set. Via MiXCR, TCRdb re-called the multiplex PCR reads, giving one row per CDR3 protein. This sample has more than 350,000 distinct CDR3 sequences, with more than 12% found just once.

Study-level results: Blood also held most thyroid clonotypes expanded beyond 0.001. Model-based prediction identified ophthalmopathy a median around seven months prior to its onset.

Sequenced sample: blood. This sequence was found in a woman younger than 45 with Graves' ophthalmopathy. The chain employs TRBV20-1 and TRBJ1-1; D ambiguous. CDR3 loop: CSASEWKGKTEAFF. CDR3 DNA sequence: TGCAGTGCTAGCGAGTGGAAAGGAAAGACTGAAGCTTTCTTT.